Each of the 23 T cell receptor beta chains below was sequenced from the same sample in a study of T cell repertoires in cytomegalovirus infection. TCRdb re-derived calls from the reads in MiXCR, one entry per CDR3 protein. The table shows fewer than 700,000 distinct CDR3 sequences, with 20% to 25% occurring only once. The sequenced sample consisted of CD8+ T cells from PBMCs. The source of these receptors is a human donor in good health (CMV status not recorded). Some clones in this sample may be carry-over from other donors' samples.

J is TRBJ2-1 and V is TRBV19; 9 nucleotides line up with TRBD2. This CDR3 has 18 residues. Germline lookup yields CDR1 LNHDA and CDR2 SQIVND (reference sequence). V was clipped by 4 bases and J by 3 bases; unmatched bases: 13. The CDR3 reads CASSRARGGLAVYNEQFF. The CDR3 bases are TGTGCCAGTAGTAGAGCGCGAGGGGGACTAGCAGTCTACAATGAGCAGTTCTTC.

This clonotype was seen repeatedly, ten times or more. The chain is built from TRBV14 and TRBJ2-7; 9 bases are a match to TRBD1. Germline V gene sequence: CDR1 SGHDN, CDR2 FVKESK. This CDR3 has 12 residues. V lost 4 bases to trimming and J lost 8 bases; unmatched junction nucleotides: 3. CDR3 nucleotide sequence: TGTGCCAGCAGCCCGACAGGGGGAAAGCAGTACTTC. It translates to CASSPTGGKQYF.

V gene TRBV2 combines with J gene TRBJ2-1, with TRBD2 matching 8 bases. With V trimmed by 6 bases and J by 3 bases, 16 bases remained unmatched. The CDR3 is made up of 18 amino acids. Germline V gene lookup returns CDR1 SNHLY and CDR2 FYNNEI. CDR3 sequence: CASRSPGGGGPNYNEQFF. CDR3 bases: TGTGCCAGCAGGTCCCCTGGGGGCGGGGGGCCAAACTACAATGAGCAGTTCTTC.

The chain couples TRBV27 to TRBJ2-1; D gene ambiguous. The CDR3 has 11 residues. Germline CDR1 reads MNHEY; CDR2 reads SMNVEV (reference sequence). Trimming removed 8 bases at V and 2 bases at J, with 4 bases between. CDR3 residues: CASAAYNEQFF. The CDR3 region has the DNA TGTGCCAGCGCAGCCTACAATGAGCAGTTCTTC.

This sequence joins TRBV7-9 and TRBJ1-1; 7 positions agree with TRBD1. J gave up 1 base and V 5 bases, and 10 bases lay outside the gene matches. CDR3 length: 16 residues. CDR1 and CDR2 from the germline V gene are SEHNR and FQNEAQ (reference sequence). The CDR3 sequence: CASSLHPGTANTEAFF. Here the CDR3 DNA reads TGTGCCAGCAGCCTCCATCCCGGGACAGCGAACACTGAAGCTTTCTTT.

Details on this clonotype: This may be a read error: a much more frequent sequence differs by one nucleotide. J is TRBJ2-1 and V is TRBV12-3 or TRBV12-4, with D tentatively TRBD1 (5 bases). The CDR3 spans 14 residues. The V gene lost 6 bases and the J gene lost 8 bases, with 17 bases spanning the gap. CDR3 nucleotides: TGTGCCAGCAGGAAGGGGATAGGGGTACATGAGCAGTTCTTC. It is translated as CASRKGIGVHEQFF.

This clonotype has at least ten counts. CDR3 sequence (DNA): TGTGCCAGCACCACTGGGCCGCAGTACAATGAGCAGTTCTTC. This codes for CASTTGPQYNEQFF. The rearrangement joins TRBV7-9 to TRBJ2-1; D gene unclear. Germline lookup yields CDR1 SEHNR and CDR2 FQNEAQ (reference sequence). This CDR3 comprises 14 residues. The V end lost 7 bases, the J end lost 4 bases, and 14 bases lay between the germline ends.

DNA for the CDR3: TGCAGTGCTGGGGACGGGAAACTTAATGAAAAACTGTTTTTT. It codes for CSAGDGKLNEKLFF. The rearrangement uses TRBV20-1 and TRBJ1-4; D is possibly TRBD1 (5 bases). Germline loops: CDR1 DFQATT, CDR2 SNEGSKA (reference sequence). V lost 5 bases to trimming and J lost 4 bases, with 14 bases between them. This CDR3 has 14 amino acids.

This clonotype was found a few times. V gene TRBV27 combines with J gene TRBJ2-5; D gene ambiguous. This CDR3 comprises 12 residues. Germline CDR1 reads MNHEY; CDR2 reads SMNVEV (reference sequence). The V gene lost 8 bases and the J gene lost 6 bases, with 13 bases spanning the gap. The CDR3 nucleotides are TGTGCCAGCCCTAAGGGCAGCAAGACCCAGTACTTC. Protein: CASPKGSKTQYF.

This clonotype showed up many times. The rearrangement joins TRBV7-9 to TRBJ2-3; the D is unclear. This CDR3 has 14 residues. The germline CDR1 and CDR2 sequences are SEHNR and FQNEAQ (reference sequence). Trimming shortened V by 4 bases and J by 3 bases, and 11 bases separated the two germline ends. DNA for the CDR3: TGTGCCAGCAGCTACGTAGAGGAGACAGATACGCAGTATTTT. Its translation is CASSYVEETDTQYF.

Comment on this clonotype: Being one base from a much bigger clone, this may be a read error. V is TRBV11-2 and J is TRBJ1-5; weak D call: TRBD1 (5 bases). The CDR3 loop spans 16 amino acids. V dropped 5 bases and J dropped 0 bases, with 14 bases sitting between them. In germline, CDR1 is SGHAT, CDR2 FQNNGV. The CDR3 region is CASSGRDEFSNQPQHF. The CDR3 nucleotides read TGTGCCAGCAGCGGGAGGGACGAATTTAGCAATCAGCCCCAGCATTTT.

As regards this clonotype: A read error may explain this, as a much larger clone is one base away. The gene calls are TRBV7-2 and TRBJ2-2; D may match TRBD1 or TRBD2 (6 bases each). The CDR3 length is 19 residues. Germline V lookup: CDR1 SGHTA, CDR2 FQGNSA. Trimming removed 7 bases from V and 6 bases from J, with 30 bases in between. The CDR3 reads CASTLKAEWGRRLAGELFF. The DNA for the CDR3 is TGTGCCAGCACCCTTAAGGCCGAGTGGGGGCGCCGACTAGCCGGGGAGCTGTTTTTT.

The V call is TRBV11-1, the J call TRBJ2-1, with D perhaps given as TRBD1 or TRBD2 (5 bases each). Trimming took off 5 bases at V and 3 bases at J, with 14 bases between the two ends. The CDR3 contains 15 residues. Germline V gene sequence: CDR1 SGHAT, CDR2 FQDESV (reference sequence). The CDR3 loop is CASSPPGRNYNEQFF. The CDR3 bases are TGTGCCAGCAGCCCGCCGGGACGGAACTACAATGAGCAGTTCTTC.

The chain carries TRBV5-1 and TRBJ1-1; no clear D. Germline-derived CDR1 and CDR2 are SGHRS and YFSETQ. The CDR3 is 16 amino acids. Trimming pared 4 bases from V and 0 bases from J, leaving 16 bases between. CDR3 protein: CASSLNDIFMNTEAFF. The CDR3 DNA reads TGCGCCAGCAGCCTGAACGACATTTTCATGAACACTGAAGCTTTCTTT.

In its sample, this clonotype was seen a few times. This chain connects TRBV28 to TRBJ2-1; D may be TRBD2 (5 bases). CDR1 and CDR2 from the germline V gene are MDHEN and SYDVKM. The CDR3 has 13 residues. V gave up 1 base and J gave up 6 bases, with 7 bases separating them. The CDR3 region has the DNA TGTGCCAGCAGTTTATCGCTAGCCAATGAGCAGTTCTTC. Residues: CASSLSLANEQFF.

This clonotype was detected ten times or more. V gene TRBV7-9 combines with J gene TRBJ1-1; D is unclear. V lost 5 bases, J lost 2 bases, and 21 bases lay in between. Germline CDR1 is SEHNR and CDR2 is FQNEAQ (reference sequence). This CDR3 is 17 amino acids long. CDR3 sequence (DNA): TGTGCCAGCAGCCGACACCCGAGAGTGATGTTAAACACTGAAGCTTTCTTT. Its protein is CASSRHPRVMLNTEAFF.

The sample holds a few counts of this clonotype. The chain recombines TRBV7-9 with TRBJ1-1; no firm D call. The CDR3 runs 13 residues. Looked up from germline, CDR1 is SEHNR and CDR2 is FQNEAQ (reference sequence). V lost 5 bases, J lost 10 bases, and 17 bases lay in between. Here the CDR3 DNA reads TGTGCCAGCAGCCCACGTCCTGGCGAGGGAGCTTTCTTT. Its protein is CASSPRPGEGAFF.

In its sample, this clonotype was seen a few times. V gene TRBV28 combines with J gene TRBJ2-5, with a weak D call TRBD1 (7 bases). The CDR3 consists of 14 residues. CDR1 MDHEN and CDR2 SYDVKM come from the germline V gene. V lost 6 bases, J lost 2 bases, and 13 bases lay in between. The CDR3 sequence is CASRPPGGQETQYF. In nucleotides, the CDR3 is TGTGCCAGCAGACCCCCAGGGGGGCAAGAGACCCAGTACTTC.

There are a few counts of this clonotype. V is TRBV28 and J is TRBJ1-5, with D possibly matching TRBD1 (6 bases). The V end lost 6 bases, the J end lost 6 bases, and 15 bases lay between the germline ends. Germline V gives CDR1 MDHEN, CDR2 SYDVKM. The length of the CDR3 is 14 residues. DNA of the CDR3: TGTGCCAGCAGGCTTGCGGCAGGGGCTCAGCCCCAGCATTTT. Translation: CASRLAAGAQPQHF. Supplemented by reference TRBV28 and TRBJ1-5, the full variable domain reads DVKVTQSSRYLVKRTGEKVFLECVQDMDHENMFWYRQDPGLGLRLIYFSYDVKMKEKGDIPEGYSVSREKKERFSLILESASTNQTSMYLCASRLAAGAQPQHFGDGTRLSIL.

The chain's CDR3 is CASSQSGLLAGELFF. In nucleotides, the CDR3 is TGCGCCAGCAGCCAAAGTGGACTCTTAGCCGGGGAGCTGTTTTTT. The V call is TRBV4-1, the J call TRBJ2-2; maybe TRBD2 (5 bases). There are 15 residues in the CDR3. V was pared by 2 bases and J by 6 bases, with 13 bases between. Germline CDR1 MGHRA, CDR2 YSYEKL.

This clonotype was seen repeatedly, ten times or more. The chain has TRBV4-3 and TRBJ2-2; D is unclear. Germline V gives CDR1 LGHNA, CDR2 YSLEER. CDR3 length equals 12 residues. V was trimmed by 3 bases and J by 9 bases, leaving 8 bases between them. CDR3 nucleotide sequence: TGCGCCAGCAGCCACTCCAGCCGGGAGCTGTTTTTT. It codes for CASSHSSRELFF.

Many counts were recorded for this clonotype. The chain uses TRBV7-8 and TRBJ2-2; weak D call: TRBD1 (5 bases). This CDR3 is 15 amino acids long. V shed 2 bases and J shed 3 bases, with 10 bases lying between them. CDR1 is SGHVS and CDR2 is FQNEAQ in the germline V gene. As DNA, the CDR3 is TGTGCCAGCAGCTTATATAGGGGATACACCGGGGAGCTGTTTTTT. Translating gives CASSLYRGYTGELFF.

This clonotype was observed a few times. Being one base from a much bigger clone, this may be a read error. The rearrangement uses TRBV7-9 and TRBJ2-3; D might be TRBD1 (5 bases). Trimming stripped 4 bases from V and 3 bases from J, with 8 bases between. The CDR3 sequence is 13 residues long. Germline assignment: CDR1 SEHNR and CDR2 FQNEAQ (reference sequence). CDR3 in DNA: TGTGCCAGCAGCTGGAGACAGACAGATACGCAGTATTTT. Its protein is CASSWRQTDTQYF.